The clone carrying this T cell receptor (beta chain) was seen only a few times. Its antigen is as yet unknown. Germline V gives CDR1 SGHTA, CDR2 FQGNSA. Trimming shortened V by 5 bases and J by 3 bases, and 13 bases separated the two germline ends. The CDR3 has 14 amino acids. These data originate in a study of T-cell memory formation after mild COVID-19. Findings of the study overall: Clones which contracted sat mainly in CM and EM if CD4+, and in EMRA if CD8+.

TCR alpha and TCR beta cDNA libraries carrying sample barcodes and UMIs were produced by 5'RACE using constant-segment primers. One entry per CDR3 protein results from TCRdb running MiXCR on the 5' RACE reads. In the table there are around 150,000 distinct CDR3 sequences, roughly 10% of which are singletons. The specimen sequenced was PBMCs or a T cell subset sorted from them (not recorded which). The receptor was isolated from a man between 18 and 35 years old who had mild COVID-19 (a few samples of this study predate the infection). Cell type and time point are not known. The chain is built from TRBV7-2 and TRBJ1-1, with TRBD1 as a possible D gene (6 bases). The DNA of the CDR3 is TGTGCCAGCAGCAAACCGGGACAATACACTGAAGCTTTCTTT. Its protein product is CASSKPGQYTEAFF.